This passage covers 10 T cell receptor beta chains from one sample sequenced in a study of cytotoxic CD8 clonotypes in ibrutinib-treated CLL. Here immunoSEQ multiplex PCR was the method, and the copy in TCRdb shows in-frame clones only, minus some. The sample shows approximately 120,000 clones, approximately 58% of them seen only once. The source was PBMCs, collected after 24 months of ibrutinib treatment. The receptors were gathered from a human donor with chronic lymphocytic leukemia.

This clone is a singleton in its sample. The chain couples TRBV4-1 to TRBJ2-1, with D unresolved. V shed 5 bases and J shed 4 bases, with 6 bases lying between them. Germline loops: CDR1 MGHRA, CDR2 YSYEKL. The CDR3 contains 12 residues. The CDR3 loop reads CASSSLYNEQFF. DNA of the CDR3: TGCGCCAGCAGCTCACTGTACAATGAGCAGTTCTTC.

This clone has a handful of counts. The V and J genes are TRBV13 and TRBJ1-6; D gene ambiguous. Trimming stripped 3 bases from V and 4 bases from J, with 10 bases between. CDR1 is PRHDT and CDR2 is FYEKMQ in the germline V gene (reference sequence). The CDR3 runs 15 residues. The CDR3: CASSFGSLYNSPLHF. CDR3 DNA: TGTGCCAGCAGCTTTGGCAGTCTTTATAATTCACCCCTCCACTTT.

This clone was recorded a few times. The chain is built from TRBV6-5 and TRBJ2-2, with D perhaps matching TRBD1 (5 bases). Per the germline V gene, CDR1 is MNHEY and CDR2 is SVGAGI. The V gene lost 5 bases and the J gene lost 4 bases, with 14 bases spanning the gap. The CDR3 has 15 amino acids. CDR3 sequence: CASSPRGRITGELFF. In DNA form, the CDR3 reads TGTGCCAGCAGTCCTAGGGGCAGGATCACCGGGGAGCTGTTTTTT.

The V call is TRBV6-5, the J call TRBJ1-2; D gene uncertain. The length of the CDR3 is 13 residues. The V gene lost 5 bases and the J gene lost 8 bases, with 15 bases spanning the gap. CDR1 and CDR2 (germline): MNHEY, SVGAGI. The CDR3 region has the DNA TGTGCCAGCAGTACCTTGGGCCGAGGGGGCTACACCTTC. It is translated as CASSTLGRGGYTF.

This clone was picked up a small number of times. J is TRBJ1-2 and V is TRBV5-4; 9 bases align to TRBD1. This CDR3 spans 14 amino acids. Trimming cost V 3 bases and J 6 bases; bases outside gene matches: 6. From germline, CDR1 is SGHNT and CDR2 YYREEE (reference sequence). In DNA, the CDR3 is TGTGCCAGCAGCTACAGGGGGCGCGAGGATGGCTACACCTTC. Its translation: CASSYRGREDGYTF.

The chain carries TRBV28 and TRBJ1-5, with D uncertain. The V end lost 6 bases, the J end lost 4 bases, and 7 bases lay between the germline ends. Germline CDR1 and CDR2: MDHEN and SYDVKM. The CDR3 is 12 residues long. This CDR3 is CASRTENQPQHF. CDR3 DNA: TGTGCCAGCAGGACGGAGAATCAGCCCCAGCATTTT. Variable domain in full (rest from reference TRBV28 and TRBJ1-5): DVKVTQSSRYLVKRTGEKVFLECVQDMDHENMFWYRQDPGLGLRLIYFSYDVKMKEKGDIPEGYSVSREKKERFSLILESASTNQTSMYLCASRTENQPQHFGDGTRLSIL.

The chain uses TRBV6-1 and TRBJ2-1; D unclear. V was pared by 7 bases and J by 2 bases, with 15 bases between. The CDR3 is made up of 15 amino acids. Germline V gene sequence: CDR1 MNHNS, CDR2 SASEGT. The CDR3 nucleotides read TGTGCCAGCATGTTCGGGCAGGTAACCTACAATGAGCAGTTCTTC. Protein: CASMFGQVTYNEQFF.

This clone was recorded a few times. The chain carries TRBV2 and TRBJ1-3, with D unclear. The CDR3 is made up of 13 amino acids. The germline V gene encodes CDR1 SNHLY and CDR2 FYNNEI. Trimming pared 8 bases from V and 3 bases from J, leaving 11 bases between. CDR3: CASRGDRGNTIYF. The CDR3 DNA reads TGTGCCAGCCGCGGGGATCGTGGAAACACCATATATTTT.

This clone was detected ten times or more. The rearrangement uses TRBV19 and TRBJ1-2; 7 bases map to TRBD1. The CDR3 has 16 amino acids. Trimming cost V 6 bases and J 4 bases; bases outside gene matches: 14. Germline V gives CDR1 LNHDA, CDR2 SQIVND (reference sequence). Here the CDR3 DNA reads TGTGCCAGTAGCGAATTTAGCGGGGGACAGAGCTATGGCTACACCTTC. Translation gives CASSEFSGGQSYGYTF.

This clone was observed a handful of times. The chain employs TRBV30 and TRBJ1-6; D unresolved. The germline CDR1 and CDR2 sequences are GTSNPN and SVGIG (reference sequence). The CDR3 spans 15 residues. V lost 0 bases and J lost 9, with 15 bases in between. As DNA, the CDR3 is TGTGCCTGGAGTGTACGGGCCAATCGGGCTTCACCCCTCCACTTT. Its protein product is CAWSVRANRASPLHF. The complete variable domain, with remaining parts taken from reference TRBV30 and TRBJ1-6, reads SQTIHQWPATLVQPVGSPLSLECTVEGTSNPNLYWYRQAAGRGLQLLFYSVGIGQISSEVPQNLSASRPQDRQFILSSKKLLLSDSGFYLCAWSVRANRASPLHFGNGTRLTVT.